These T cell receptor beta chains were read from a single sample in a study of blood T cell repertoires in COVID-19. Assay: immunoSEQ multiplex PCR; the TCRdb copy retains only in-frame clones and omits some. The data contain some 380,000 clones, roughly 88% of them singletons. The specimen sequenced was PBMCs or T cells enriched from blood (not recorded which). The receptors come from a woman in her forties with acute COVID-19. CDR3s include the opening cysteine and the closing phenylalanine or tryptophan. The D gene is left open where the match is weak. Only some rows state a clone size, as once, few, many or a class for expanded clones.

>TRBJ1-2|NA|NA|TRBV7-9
CASSLNLFSGYTF
TGTGCCAGCAGCTTAAATCTGTTTTCTGGCTACACCTTC
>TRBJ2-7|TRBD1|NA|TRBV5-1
CASSSGQGNEQYF
TGCGCCAGCAGCTCGGGACAGGGCAACGAGCAGTACTTC
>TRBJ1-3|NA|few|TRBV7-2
CASSLDVVSGNTIYF
TGTGCCAGCAGCTTAGATGTAGTCTCTGGAAACACCATATATTTT
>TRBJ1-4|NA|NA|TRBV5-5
CASSLYPTGVNEKLFF
TGTGCCAGCAGCTTGTATCCCACAGGCGTTAATGAAAAACTGTTTTTT
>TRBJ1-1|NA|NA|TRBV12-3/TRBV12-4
CASSPTVNTEAFF
TGTGCCAGCAGCCCAACAGTGAACACTGAAGCTTTCTTT
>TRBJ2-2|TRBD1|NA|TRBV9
CASSVVTGTGELFF
TGTGCCAGCAGCGTGGTGACAGGGACCGGGGAGCTGTTTTTT
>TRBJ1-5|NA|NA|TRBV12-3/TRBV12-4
CASARDNQPQHF
TGTGCCAGCGCCCGGGACAATCAGCCCCAGCATTTT
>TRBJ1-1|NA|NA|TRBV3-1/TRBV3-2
CASSPVFWGSTEAFF
TGTGCCAGCAGCCCCGTATTCTGGGGCTCCACTGAAGCTTTCTTT
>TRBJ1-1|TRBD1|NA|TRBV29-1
CSVGQGAVFTEAFF
TGCAGCGTTGGGCAGGGGGCGGTTTTCACTGAAGCTTTCTTT
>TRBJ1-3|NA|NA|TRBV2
CASTTGGGAGNTIYF
TGTGCCAGCACCACGGGGGGAGGGGCTGGAAACACCATATATTTT
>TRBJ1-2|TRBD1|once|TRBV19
CASSRTGVGGYTF
TGTGCCAGTAGTAGGACAGGAGTTGGTGGCTACACCTTC
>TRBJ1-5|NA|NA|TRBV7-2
CASSLDQAMRPQHF
TGTGCCAGCAGCTTAGATCAGGCCATGCGGCCCCAGCATTTT
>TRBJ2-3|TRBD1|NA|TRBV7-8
CASSLVGGSFTDTQYF
TGTGCCAGCAGCTTAGTAGGGGGCTCCTTCACAGATACGCAGTATTTT
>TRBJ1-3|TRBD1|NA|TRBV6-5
CASSMRQGAGNTIYF
TGTGCCAGCAGTATGCGACAGGGGGCTGGAAACACCATATATTTT
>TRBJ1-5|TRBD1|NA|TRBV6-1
CASSEGRGRQPQHF
TGTGCCAGCAGTGAGGGCAGGGGGCGTCAGCCCCAGCATTTT
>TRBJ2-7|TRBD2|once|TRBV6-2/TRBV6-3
CASSYLGGGAYEQYF
TGTGCCAGCAGTTACTTAGGCGGGGGGGCCTACGAGCAGTACTTC
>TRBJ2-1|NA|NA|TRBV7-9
CASSSVSDEQFF
TGTGCCAGCAGTTCGGTAAGCGATGAGCAGTTCTTC
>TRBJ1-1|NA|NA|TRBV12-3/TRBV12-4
CASRLGGAEAFF
TGTGCCAGCAGATTAGGGGGGGCTGAAGCTTTCTTT
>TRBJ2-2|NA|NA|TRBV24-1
CATSESGPLTGELFF
TGTGCCACCAGTGAGTCAGGGCCCCTCACCGGGGAGCTGTTTTTT
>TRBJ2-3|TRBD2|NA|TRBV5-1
CASSLASGGLAGGFVPDTQYF
TGCGCCAGCAGCTTGGCCTCGGGTGGGCTAGCGGGGGGTTTTGTACCAGATACGCAGTATTTT
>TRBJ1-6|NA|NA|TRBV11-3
CASSLDLNSPLHF
TGTGCCAGCAGCTTAGATCTCAATTCACCCCTCCACTTT
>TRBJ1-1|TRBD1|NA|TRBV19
CASSETDRATEAFF
TGTGCCAGTAGTGAGACGGACAGGGCCACTGAAGCTTTCTTT
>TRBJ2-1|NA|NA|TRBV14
CASSLTQGPNEQFF
TGTGCCAGCAGCCTGACGCAGGGTCCTAATGAGCAGTTCTTC
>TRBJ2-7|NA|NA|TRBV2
CASRNRVIEGEQYF
TGTGCCAGCAGAAACAGGGTTATCGAGGGCGAGCAGTACTTC
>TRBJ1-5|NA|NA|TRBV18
CASSQSGLGNQPQHF
TGTGCCAGCTCCCAGAGCGGGCTAGGCAATCAGCCCCAGCATTTT
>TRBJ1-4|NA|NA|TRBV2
CASLRRMVLNEKLFF
TGTGCCAGCCTCCGGCGGATGGTGCTAAATGAAAAACTGTTTTTT
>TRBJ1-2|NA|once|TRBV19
CASSRRQASNYGYTF
TGTGCCAGTAGTAGAAGACAGGCCTCTAACTATGGCTACACCTTC
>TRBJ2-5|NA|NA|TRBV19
CASSIGGETQYF
TGTGCCAGTAGTATCGGGGGAGAGACCCAGTACTTC
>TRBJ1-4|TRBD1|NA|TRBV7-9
CASSLSGQGAREKLFF
TGTGCCAGCAGCTTATCCGGACAGGGGGCGAGAGAAAAACTGTTTTTT
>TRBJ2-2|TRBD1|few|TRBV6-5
CASLGQGSTGELFF
TGTGCCAGCCTTGGACAGGGGAGCACCGGGGAGCTGTTTTTT
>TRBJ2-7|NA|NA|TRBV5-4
CASSLRGHNYEQYF
TGTGCCAGCAGCTTGAGAGGACACAACTACGAGCAGTACTTC
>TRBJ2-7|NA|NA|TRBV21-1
CASTIKGYEQYF
TGTGCCAGCACAATAAAGGGGTACGAGCAGTACTTC
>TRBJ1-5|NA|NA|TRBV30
CAWGNRVGNQPQHF
TGTGCCTGGGGGAACAGGGTTGGAAATCAGCCCCAGCATTTT
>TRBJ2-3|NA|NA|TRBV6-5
CASSYAGATDTQYF
TGTGCCAGCAGTTACGCAGGGGCCACAGATACGCAGTATTTT
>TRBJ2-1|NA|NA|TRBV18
CASSPPSRGTNEQFF
TGTGCCAGCTCACCACCGTCGCGCGGGACCAATGAGCAGTTCTTC
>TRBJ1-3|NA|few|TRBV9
CASSVEGAGNTIYF
TGTGCCAGCAGCGTAGAAGGGGCTGGAAACACCATATATTTT
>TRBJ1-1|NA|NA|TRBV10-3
CAISESLGGWGEAFF
TGTGCCATCAGTGAGTCGCTAGGGGGTTGGGGTGAAGCTTTCTTT
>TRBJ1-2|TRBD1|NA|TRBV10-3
CAIGQGSDGYTF
TGTGCCATCGGACAGGGGTCTGATGGCTACACCTTC
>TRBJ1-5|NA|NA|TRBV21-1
CASSHRWGLGNQPQHF
NA
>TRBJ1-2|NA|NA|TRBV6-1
CASSDPAPGNYGYTF
TGTGCCAGCAGTGACCCCGCCCCAGGGAACTATGGCTACACCTTC
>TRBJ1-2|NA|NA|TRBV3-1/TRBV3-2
CASSFKGLWDGYTF
TGTGCCAGCAGCTTTAAGGGGCTTTGGGATGGCTACACCTTC
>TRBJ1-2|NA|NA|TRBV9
CASSPRHYSNGYTF
TGTGCCAGCAGTCCGAGACATTACTCCAATGGCTACACCTTC
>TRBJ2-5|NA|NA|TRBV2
CASSGQAETQYF
TGTGCCAGCAGTGGACAGGCGGAGACCCAGTACTTC
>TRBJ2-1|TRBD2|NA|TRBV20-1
CSASVDRTLAGRFDNEQFF
TGCAGTGCTAGTGTGGACAGGACGCTAGCGGGGAGATTCGACAATGAGCAGTTCTTC
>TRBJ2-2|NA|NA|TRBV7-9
CASSPLAVNTGELFF
TGTGCCAGCAGCCCCCTGGCAGTGAACACCGGGGAGCTGTTTTTT
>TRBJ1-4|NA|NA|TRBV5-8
CASSLGSGLNEKLFF
TGTGCCAGCAGCTTGGGTTCAGGGCTTAATGAAAAACTGTTTTTT
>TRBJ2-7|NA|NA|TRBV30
CACTGTTTYEQYF
TGTGCCTGCACAGGAACCACGACCTACGAGCAGTACTTC
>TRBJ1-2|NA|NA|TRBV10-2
CASSEPRTVVGYGYTF
TGCGCCAGCAGTGAGCCCAGGACAGTGGTGGGCTATGGCTACACCTTC
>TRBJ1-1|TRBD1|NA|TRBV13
CASSRQGGTEAFF
TGTGCCAGCAGCCGACAGGGCGGCACTGAAGCTTTCTTT
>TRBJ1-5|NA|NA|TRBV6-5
CASSYSSGRQPQHF
TGTGCCAGCAGTTACTCGTCAGGGCGTCAGCCCCAGCATTTT
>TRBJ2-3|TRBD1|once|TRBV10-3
CAISGQGHADTQYF
TGTGCCATCAGCGGACAGGGGCATGCAGATACGCAGTATTTT
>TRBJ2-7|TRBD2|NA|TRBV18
CASSNAASGGYEQYF
TGTGCCAGCTCTAACGCGGCTAGCGGGGGTTACGAGCAGTACTTC